The rows below give T cell receptor beta chains drawn from one sample of a study of response to subunit inactivated influenza vaccine. A single record per CDR3 protein comes from TCRdb applying MiXCR to the RT-PCR reads. The repertoire holds around 190,000 distinct CDR3 sequences, roughly an eighth seen once, with approximately 25% in the top ten. The sequencing used CD8+ T cells sorted from PBMCs, collected roughly 5 days after vaccination. These receptors all stem from a man aged 50 or older who received an inactivated influenza vaccine. CDR3s include the opening cysteine and the closing phenylalanine or tryptophan. D genes are given only for firm matches. The listing skips clone size in some rows; elsewhere it reads once, few, many or a size class.

TRBV9	TRBJ2-1	NA	NA	CASSAGPEQFF	TGTGCCAGCAGCGCCGGACCCGAGCAGTTCTTC
TRBV4-3	TRBJ1-6	NA	few	CASRYRIGPDNSPLHF	TGCGCCAGCAGATACAGGATCGGCCCCGATAATTCACCCCTCCACTTT
TRBV28	TRBJ1-3	TRBD1	few	CASSLSRDRGRTSGNTIYF	TGTGCCAGCAGTCTCTCCCGGGACAGGGGCCGAACCTCTGGAAACACCATATATTTT
TRBV4-3	TRBJ2-3	TRBD2	many	CASSQGASGFSTDTQYF	TGCGCCAGCAGCCAAGGGGCTAGCGGTTTTAGCACAGATACGCAGTATTTT
TRBV15	TRBJ1-2	NA	NA	CATSTRGNYGYTF	TGTGCCACCAGCACCAGGGGAAACTATGGCTACACCTTC
TRBV29-1	TRBJ1-2	TRBD1	NA	CSAQTGENYGYTF	TGCAGCGCCCAGACAGGGGAGAACTATGGCTACACCTTC
TRBV29-1	TRBJ1-1	NA	NA	CSATGQNTEAFF	TGCAGCGCCACGGGACAGAACACTGAAGCTTTCTTT
TRBV28	TRBJ2-7	TRBD1	few	CASSFRTGGRSEQYF	TGTGCCAGCAGTTTTCGTACAGGGGGCCGCAGCGAGCAGTACTTC
TRBV5-1	TRBJ1-1	NA	few	CASSLEVTPNTEAFF	TGCGCCAGCAGCTTGGAGGTGACACCGAACACTGAAGCTTTCTTT
TRBV3-1	TRBJ2-1	NA	few	CASSHPYNEQFF	TGTGCCAGCAGCCATCCCTACAATGAGCAGTTCTTC
TRBV27	TRBJ2-7	TRBD2	NA	CASSPLTSAGPYEQYF	TGTGCCAGCAGTCCCCTTACTAGCGCCGGCCCCTACGAGCAGTACTTC
TRBV6-5	TRBJ2-7	NA	NA	CASSWTESYEQYF	TGTGCCAGCAGTTGGACAGAATCCTACGAGCAGTACTTC
TRBV12-3/TRBV12-4	TRBJ1-5	TRBD1	NA	CASSRGQGGNQPQHF	TGTGCCAGCAGTAGAGGACAGGGGGGCAATCAGCCCCAGCATTTT
TRBV6-2/TRBV6-3	TRBJ2-5	NA	NA	CASSYGGGQTQYF	TGTGCCAGCAGTTACGGGGGCGGCCAGACCCAGTACTTC
TRBV12-3/TRBV12-4	TRBJ2-7	NA	few	CASSLGGRPDEQYF	TGTGCCAGCAGTTTAGGGGGCCGGCCCGACGAGCAGTACTTC
TRBV4-3	TRBJ2-7	NA	NA	CASSQDPGSSYEQYF	TGCGCCAGCAGCCAAGATCCAGGGAGCTCCTACGAGCAGTACTTC
TRBV5-1	TRBJ2-7	TRBD2	NA	CASSSVSLYSGGLYEQYF	TGCGCCAGCAGCTCCGTCAGCCTTTATAGCGGGGGGCTTTACGAGCAGTACTTC
TRBV27	TRBJ1-6	NA	NA	CASSFLGDHNSPLHF	TGTGCCAGCAGTTTCCTGGGGGATCACAATTCACCCCTCCACTTT
TRBV6-2/TRBV6-3	TRBJ2-5	NA	many	CASSQSPGVQETQYF	TGTGCCAGCAGTCAGAGTCCGGGGGTTCAAGAGACCCAGTACTTC
TRBV28	TRBJ2-3	NA	few	CASSLGVSSTDTQYF	TGTGCCAGCAGTTTAGGCGTTTCTAGCACAGATACGCAGTATTTT
TRBV20-1	TRBJ2-2	NA	few	CSARAPHGELFF	TGCAGTGCTAGGGCCCCCCACGGGGAGCTGTTTTTT
TRBV12-3/TRBV12-4	TRBJ2-1	NA	NA	CASRFGAEQFF	TGTGCCAGCAGATTCGGGGCTGAGCAGTTCTTC
TRBV28	TRBJ1-6	NA	few	CASSPPGDYNSPLHF	TGTGCCAGCAGTCCGCCCGGTGACTATAATTCACCCCTCCACTTT
TRBV4-3	TRBJ2-1	NA	few	CASSHNAGSTSGNEQFF	TGCGCCAGCAGCCATAACGCCGGGTCTACATCGGGAAATGAGCAGTTCTTC
TRBV20-1	TRBJ2-7	NA	few	CSAPEGYEQYF	TGCAGTGCCCCGGAGGGATACGAGCAGTACTTC
TRBV28	TRBJ2-5	TRBD2	NA	CASSLGGGTSFRETQYF	TGTGCCAGCAGCCTAGGAGGCGGGACTAGCTTCCGAGAGACCCAGTACTTC
TRBV5-5	TRBJ1-5	NA	few	CASSLYASNQPQHF	TGTGCCAGCAGCTTGTACGCTAGCAATCAGCCCCAGCATTTT
TRBV11-2	TRBJ2-7	TRBD2	NA	CASSWTSGGFSSYEQYF	TGTGCCAGCAGTTGGACTAGCGGGGGATTTAGCTCCTACGAGCAGTACTTC
TRBV7-8	TRBJ1-5	NA	NA	CASSSTFDQPQHF	TGTGCCAGCAGCTCGACGTTCGATCAGCCCCAGCATTTT
TRBV5-1	TRBJ2-5	TRBD1	NA	CASSLLTGGETQYF	TGCGCCAGCAGCTTGCTGACAGGGGGTGAGACCCAGTACTTC
TRBV4-3	TRBJ2-1	NA	many	CASSQDGGDYNEQFF	TGCGCCAGCAGCCAAGATGGAGGGGATTACAATGAGCAGTTCTTC
TRBV29-1	TRBJ2-7	NA	many	CSVQTGDTPYEQYF	TGCAGCGTTCAGACAGGAGACACCCCCTACGAGCAGTACTTC
TRBV30	TRBJ2-1	NA	few	CAWHAYNEQFF	TGTGCCTGGCACGCTTACAATGAGCAGTTCTTC
TRBV2	TRBJ1-2	NA	few	CASSEAPGPSYGYTF	TGTGCCAGCAGTGAAGCGCCAGGGCCGAGCTATGGCTACACCTTC
TRBV20-1	TRBJ2-7	TRBD1	many	CSARDSLAAYEQYF	TGCAGTGCTCGGGACAGTTTGGCAGCCTACGAGCAGTACTTC
TRBV7-8	TRBJ2-7	TRBD2	NA	CASSPLTSGDSYEQYF	TGTGCCAGCAGCCCATTGACTAGCGGGGATTCCTACGAGCAGTACTTC
TRBV9	TRBJ2-3	NA	few	CASSVESRTSTDTQYF	TGTGCCAGCAGCGTAGAGAGTAGAACTAGCACAGATACGCAGTATTTT
TRBV27	TRBJ2-1	TRBD1	NA	CASGGTGRYNEQFF	TGTGCCAGCGGCGGGACAGGGCGCTACAATGAGCAGTTCTTC
TRBV12-3/TRBV12-4	TRBJ2-1	TRBD2	NA	CASSSGSGGFNEQFF	TGTGCCAGTAGTTCTGGTAGCGGGGGGTTCAATGAGCAGTTCTTC
TRBV9	TRBJ2-3	TRBD2	few	CASSVEGGLETDTQYF	TGTGCCAGCAGCGTAGAGGGGGGACTAGAAACAGATACGCAGTATTTT
TRBV21-1	TRBJ2-5	NA	NA	CASSKVPSRRETQYF	TGTGCCAGCAGCAAAGTCCCCAGTAGGAGGGAGACCCAGTACTTC
TRBV6-1	TRBJ1-2	NA	many	CASTSLRGGNYGYTF	TGTGCCAGCACCTCCCTCAGGGGCGGAAACTATGGCTACACCTTC
TRBV27	TRBJ1-1	NA	few	CASSLSRGGVTEAFF	TGTGCCAGCAGCCTATCGCGAGGGGGGGTTACTGAAGCTTTCTTT
TRBV9	TRBJ2-1	TRBD2	few	CASSVAGGSGNEQFF	TGTGCCAGCAGCGTAGCCGGCGGGAGCGGAAATGAGCAGTTCTTC
TRBV4-3	TRBJ2-1	TRBD2	NA	CASSQELAGDHSYNEQFF	TGCGCCAGCAGCCAAGAACTAGCGGGAGACCACTCCTACAATGAGCAGTTCTTC
TRBV30	TRBJ2-7	TRBD1	NA	CAWSVGQGIDEQYF	TGTGCCTGGAGTGTCGGACAGGGAATTGACGAGCAGTACTTC
TRBV25-1	TRBJ2-7	TRBD1	NA	CASSEGTGTYEQYF	TGTGCCAGCAGTGAGGGGACAGGGACCTACGAGCAGTACTTC
TRBV7-6	TRBJ2-7	NA	few	CASSLERDGSYEQYF	TGTGCCAGCAGCTTAGAGAGGGACGGATCCTACGAGCAGTACTTC
TRBV7-2	TRBJ1-1	TRBD1	NA	CASSETGTFTEAFF	TGTGCCAGCAGCGAGACAGGGACTTTCACTGAAGCTTTCTTT
TRBV4-1	TRBJ2-2	NA	NA	CASSQNAGELFF	TGCGCCAGCAGCCAAAACGCCGGGGAGCTGTTTTTT
TRBV6-1	TRBJ1-4	NA	NA	CASGITGATNEKLFF	TGTGCCAGCGGAATAACAGGCGCAACTAATGAAAAACTGTTTTTT
TRBV6-1	TRBJ1-2	TRBD1	many	CASLRGHYGYTF	TGTGCCAGCCTTAGGGGGCACTATGGCTACACCTTC
TRBV20-1	TRBJ2-7	TRBD1	many	CSARDLGTEYEQYF	TGCAGTGCTAGAGATCTTGGGACAGAGTACGAGCAGTACTTC
TRBV20-1	TRBJ2-7	NA	few	CSARGYYEQYF	TGCAGTGCTAGAGGCTACTACGAGCAGTACTTC
TRBV30	TRBJ1-4	NA	few	CAWSLPGKLFF	TGTGCCTGGAGTCTCCCTGGGAAACTGTTTTTT
TRBV9	TRBJ1-4	NA	NA	CASSARGATNEKLFF	TGTGCCAGCAGCGCCCGGGGTGCAACTAATGAAAAACTGTTTTTT
TRBV6-1	TRBJ2-1	NA	few	CASSTRASGNEQFF	TGTGCCAGCAGTACCAGGGCTTCAGGCAATGAGCAGTTCTTC